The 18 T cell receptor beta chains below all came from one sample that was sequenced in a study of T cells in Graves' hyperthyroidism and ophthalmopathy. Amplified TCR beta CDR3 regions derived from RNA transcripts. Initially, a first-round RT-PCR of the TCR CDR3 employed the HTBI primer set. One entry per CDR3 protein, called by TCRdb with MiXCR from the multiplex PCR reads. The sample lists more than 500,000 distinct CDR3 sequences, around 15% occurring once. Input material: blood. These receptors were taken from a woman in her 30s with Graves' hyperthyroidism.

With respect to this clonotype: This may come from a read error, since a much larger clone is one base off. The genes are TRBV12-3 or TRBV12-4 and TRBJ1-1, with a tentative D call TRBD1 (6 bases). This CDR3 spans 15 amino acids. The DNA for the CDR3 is TGTGCCAGCAGTTTAGCGCAGGCAGGGGAAACTGAAGCTTCCTTT. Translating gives CASSLAQAGETEASF.

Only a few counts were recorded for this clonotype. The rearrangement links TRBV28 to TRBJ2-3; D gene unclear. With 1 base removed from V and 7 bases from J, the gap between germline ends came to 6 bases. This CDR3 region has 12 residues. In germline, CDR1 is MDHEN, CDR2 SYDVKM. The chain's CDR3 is CASSLLSYTQYF. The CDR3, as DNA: TGTGCCAGCAGTTTATTGAGCTATACGCAGTATTTT.

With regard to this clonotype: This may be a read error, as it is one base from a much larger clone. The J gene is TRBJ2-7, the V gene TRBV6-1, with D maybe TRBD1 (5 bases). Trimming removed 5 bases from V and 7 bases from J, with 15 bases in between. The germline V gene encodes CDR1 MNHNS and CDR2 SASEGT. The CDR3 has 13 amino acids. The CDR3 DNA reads TGTGCCAGCAGTTTAAGGGCAGGGCATGAGCAGTACTTC. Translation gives CASSLRAGHEQYF.

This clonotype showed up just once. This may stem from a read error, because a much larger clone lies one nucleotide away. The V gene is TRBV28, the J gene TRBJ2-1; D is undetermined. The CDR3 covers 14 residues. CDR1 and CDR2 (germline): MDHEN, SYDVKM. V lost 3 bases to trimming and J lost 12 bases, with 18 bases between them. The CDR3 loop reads CASSLKGRHSAQFF. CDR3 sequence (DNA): TGTGCCAGCAGTTTGAAAGGCCGGCACAGTGCGCAGTTCTTC.

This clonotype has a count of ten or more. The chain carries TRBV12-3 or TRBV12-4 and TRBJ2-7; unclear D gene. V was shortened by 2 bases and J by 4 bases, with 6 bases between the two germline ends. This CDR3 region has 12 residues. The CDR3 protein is CASSLPLYEQYF. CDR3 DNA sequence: TGTGCCAGCAGTTTACCCCTATACGAGCAGTACTTC.

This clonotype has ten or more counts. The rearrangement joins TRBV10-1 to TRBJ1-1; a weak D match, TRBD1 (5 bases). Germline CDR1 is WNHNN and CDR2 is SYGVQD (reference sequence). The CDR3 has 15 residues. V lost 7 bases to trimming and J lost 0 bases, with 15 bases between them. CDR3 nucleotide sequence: TGCGCCAGCACGGGGACTCCCGTCGTGAACACTGAAGCTTTCTTT. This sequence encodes CASTGTPVVNTEAFF.

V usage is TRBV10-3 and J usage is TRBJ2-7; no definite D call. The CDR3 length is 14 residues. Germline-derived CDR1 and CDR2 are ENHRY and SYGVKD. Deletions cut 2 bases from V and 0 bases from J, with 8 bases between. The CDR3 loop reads CAISEMQHSYEQYF. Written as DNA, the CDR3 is TGTGCCATCAGTGAGATGCAACACTCCTACGAGCAGTACTTC.

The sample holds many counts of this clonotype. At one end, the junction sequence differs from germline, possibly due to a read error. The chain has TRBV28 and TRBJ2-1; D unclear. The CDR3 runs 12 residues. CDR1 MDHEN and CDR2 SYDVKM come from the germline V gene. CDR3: CASSLRPSPKLF. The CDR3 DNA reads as TGTGCCAGCAGTTTAAGACCCTCACCCAAACTCTTC.

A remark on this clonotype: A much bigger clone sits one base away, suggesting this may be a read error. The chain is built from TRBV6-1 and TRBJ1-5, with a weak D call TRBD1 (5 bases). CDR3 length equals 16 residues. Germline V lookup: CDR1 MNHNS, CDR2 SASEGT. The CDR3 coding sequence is TGTACCAGCAGTGAATCGGTAGGGGACAGCAATCAGCCCCAGCATTTT. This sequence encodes CTSSESVGDSNQPQHF.

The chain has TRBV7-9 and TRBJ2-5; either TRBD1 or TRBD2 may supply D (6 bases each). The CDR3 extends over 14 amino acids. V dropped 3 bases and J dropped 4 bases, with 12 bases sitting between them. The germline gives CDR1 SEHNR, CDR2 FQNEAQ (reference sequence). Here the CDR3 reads CASSFGGPLETQYF. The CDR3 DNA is TGTGCCAGCAGCTTCGGGGGCCCATTAGAGACCCAGTACTTC.

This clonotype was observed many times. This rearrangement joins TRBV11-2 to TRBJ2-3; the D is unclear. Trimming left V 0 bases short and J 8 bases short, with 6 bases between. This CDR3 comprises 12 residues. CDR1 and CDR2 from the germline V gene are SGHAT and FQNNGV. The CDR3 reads CASSLEVGTQYF. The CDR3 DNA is TGTGCCAGCAGCTTAGAGGTTGGTACGCAGTATTTT.

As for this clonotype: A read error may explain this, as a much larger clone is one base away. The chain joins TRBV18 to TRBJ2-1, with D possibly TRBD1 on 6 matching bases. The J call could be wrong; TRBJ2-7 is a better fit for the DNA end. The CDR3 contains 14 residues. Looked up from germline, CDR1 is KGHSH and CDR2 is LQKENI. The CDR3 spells CASSPGTIYNEQYF. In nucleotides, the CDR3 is TGTGCCAGCTCACCCGGGACAATATACAATGAGCAGTACTTC.

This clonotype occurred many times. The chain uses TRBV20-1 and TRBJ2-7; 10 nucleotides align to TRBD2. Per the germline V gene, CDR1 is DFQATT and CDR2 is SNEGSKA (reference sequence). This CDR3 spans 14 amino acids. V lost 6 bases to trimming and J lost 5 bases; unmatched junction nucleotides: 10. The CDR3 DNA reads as TGCAGTGCCACAAATAGCGGGAGGCCCAACGAGCAGTACTTC. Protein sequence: CSATNSGRPNEQYF.

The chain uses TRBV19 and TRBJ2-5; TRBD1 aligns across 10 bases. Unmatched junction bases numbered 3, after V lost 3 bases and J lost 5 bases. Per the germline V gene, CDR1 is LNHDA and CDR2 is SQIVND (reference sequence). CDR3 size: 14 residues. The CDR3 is CASSMTGGDETQYF. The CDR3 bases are TGTGCCAGTAGTATGACAGGGGGCGACGAGACCCAGTACTTC.

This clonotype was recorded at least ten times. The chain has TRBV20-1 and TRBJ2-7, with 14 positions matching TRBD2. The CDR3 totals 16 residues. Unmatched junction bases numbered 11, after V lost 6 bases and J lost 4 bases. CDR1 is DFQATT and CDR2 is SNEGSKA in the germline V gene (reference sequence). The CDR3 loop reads CSATGTSGSSVYEQYF. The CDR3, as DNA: TGCAGTGCGACAGGGACTAGCGGGAGTTCCGTATACGAGCAGTACTTC.

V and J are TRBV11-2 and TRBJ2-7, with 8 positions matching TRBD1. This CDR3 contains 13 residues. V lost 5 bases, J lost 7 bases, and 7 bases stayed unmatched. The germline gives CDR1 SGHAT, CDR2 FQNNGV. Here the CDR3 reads CASSKDRGREQYF. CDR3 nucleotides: TGTGCCAGCAGCAAAGACAGGGGTAGGGAGCAGTACTTC.

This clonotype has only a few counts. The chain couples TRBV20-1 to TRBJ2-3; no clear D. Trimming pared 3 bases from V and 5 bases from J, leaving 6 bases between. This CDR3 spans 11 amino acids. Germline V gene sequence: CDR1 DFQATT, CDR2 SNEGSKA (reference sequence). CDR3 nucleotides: TGCAGTGCTAGTAGCCGAGATACGCAGTATTTT. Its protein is CSASSRDTQYF.

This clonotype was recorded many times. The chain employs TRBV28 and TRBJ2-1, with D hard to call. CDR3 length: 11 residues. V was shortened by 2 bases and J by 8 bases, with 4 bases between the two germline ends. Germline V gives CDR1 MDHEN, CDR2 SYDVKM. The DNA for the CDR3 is TGTGCCAGCAGTTTAACGTATGAGCAGTTCTTC. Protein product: CASSLTYEQFF.